A single sample is the source of the 31 T cell receptor beta chains below, sequenced in a study of blood T cell repertoires in COVID-19. Assay: immunoSEQ multiplex PCR; the TCRdb copy retains only in-frame clones and omits some. The sample yields approximately 61,000 clones, roughly four fifths seen once. Sequencing was carried out using peripheral blood. These receptors were collected from a man aged 50-59 years with COVID-19, enrolled during active disease.

The chain has TRBV3-1 (or the pseudogene TRBV3-2) and TRBJ2-7; D is perhaps TRBD2 (6 bases). Deletions cut 3 bases from V and 4 bases from J, with 19 bases between. Per germline, CDR1 LGHDT and CDR2 YNNKEL (reference sequence). The CDR3 has 16 residues. CDR3 amino acids: CASSQGPPWRAYEQYF. The CDR3 DNA follows: TGTGCCAGCAGCCAGGGCCCTCCCTGGAGGGCATACGAGCAGTACTTC.

The rearrangement joins TRBV7-9 to TRBJ1-2, with TRBD1 identical over 9 bases. The CDR3 spans 15 residues. Germline CDR1 reads SEHNR; CDR2 reads FQNEAQ (reference sequence). The V gene end was trimmed by 4 bases and the J gene end by 4 bases; junction bases not matched to a gene: 7. The CDR3 bases are TGTGCCAGCAGCTACGGGACAGGGAGCGGCTATGGCTACACCTTC. Residues: CASSYGTGSGYGYTF.

The V call is TRBV7-8, the J call TRBJ2-3; 9 bases fit TRBD2. The CDR3 loop spans 21 amino acids. The trim removed 2 bases at V and 6 bases at J, leaving 24 bases unmatched. From germline, CDR1 is SGHVS and CDR2 FQNEAQ. As DNA, the CDR3 is TGTGCCAGCAGCTTAACAGGAGCACTAGCGGGCGCCCCCGCTGTTTGGGATACGCAGTATTTT. Its translation: CASSLTGALAGAPAVWDTQYF.

The rearrangement links TRBV28 to TRBJ2-1, with a weak D call TRBD1 (5 bases). The CDR3 runs 15 residues. Trimming shortened V by 6 bases and J by 2 bases, and 14 bases separated the two germline ends. Germline V gene lookup returns CDR1 MDHEN and CDR2 SYDVKM. CDR3 sequence reads: CASSPSRVPYNEQFF. CDR3 sequence (DNA): TGTGCCAGCAGCCCAAGCAGGGTTCCCTACAATGAGCAGTTCTTC. Full variable domain (rest looked up from reference TRBV28 and TRBJ2-1): DVKVTQSSRYLVKRTGEKVFLECVQDMDHENMFWYRQDPGLGLRLIYFSYDVKMKEKGDIPEGYSVSREKKERFSLILESASTNQTSMYLCASSPSRVPYNEQFFGPGTRLTVL.

This clone was seen a few times. V is TRBV27 and J is TRBJ1-5, with 8 bases lining up with TRBD1. Germline CDR1 reads MNHEY; CDR2 reads SMNVEV (reference sequence). Trimming took 10 bases from V and 3 from J; bases not matched to a gene: 8. The CDR3 runs to 14 residues. CDR3 bases: TGTGCCACGAAACCGGGACAGGTCAATCAGCCCCAGCATTTT. This translates into CATKPGQVNQPQHF.

The chain uses TRBV20-1 and TRBJ2-1, with TRBD2 matching 7 bases. The CDR3 contains 15 residues. Germline CDR1 is DFQATT and CDR2 is SNEGSKA (reference sequence). V lost 3 bases to trimming and J lost 9 bases; unmatched junction nucleotides: 14. The CDR3 spells CSASSGLQSIGEQFF. CDR3 sequence (DNA): TGCAGTGCTAGTTCGGGACTACAGTCTATAGGTGAGCAGTTCTTC.

The sample holds one count of this clone. The V and J genes are TRBV10-3 and TRBJ1-4; D remains ambiguous. The CDR3 sequence is 13 residues long. Germline lookup yields CDR1 ENHRY and CDR2 SYGVKD. V lost 4 bases to trimming and J lost 4 bases, with 7 bases between them. CDR3 residues: CAISARGNEKLFF. CDR3 nucleotides: TGTGCCATCAGTGCACGAGGTAATGAAAAACTGTTTTTT.

This sequence joins TRBV5-1 and TRBJ2-7; 8 bases map to TRBD1. V shed 6 bases, J shed 1 base, and the junction held 3 bases outside the gene matches. CDR1 and CDR2 from the germline V gene are SGHRS and YFSETQ. This CDR3 is built from 13 residues. CDR3 bases: TGCGCCAGCACAAGACAGGGGTCCTACGAGCAGTACTTC. This codes for CASTRQGSYEQYF.

The rearrangement joins TRBV29-1 to TRBJ2-4; possibly TRBD1 for D (5 bases). This CDR3 region has 17 residues. Trimming removed 0 bases from V and 0 bases from J, with 15 bases in between. The V gene's germline CDR1 is SQVTM and CDR2 ANQGSEA. The CDR3 sequence: CSVEDPDRSLAKNIQYF. Written as DNA, the CDR3 is TGCAGCGTTGAAGATCCAGACAGATCGCTAGCCAAAAACATTCAGTACTTC.

V gene TRBV9 combines with J gene TRBJ2-2, with 9 bases matching TRBD2. The germline CDR1 and CDR2 sequences are SGDLS and YYNGEE. V dropped 3 bases and J dropped 3; count of bases not matched to a gene: 6. The CDR3 contains 16 residues. CDR3 sequence (DNA): TGTGCCAGCAGCGGAGGACTAGCGCGAGACACCGGGGAGCTGTTTTTT. Encoded protein: CASSGGLARDTGELFF. Complete variable domain (other parts from reference TRBV9 and TRBJ2-2): DSGVTQTPKHLITATGQRVTLRCSPRSGDLSVYWYQQSLDQGLQFLIQYYNGEERAKGNILERFSAQQFPDLHSELNLSSLELGDSALYFCASSGGLARDTGELFFGEGSRLTVL.

This sequence joins TRBV19 and TRBJ2-5; the D is unclear. Germline V gives CDR1 LNHDA, CDR2 SQIVND (reference sequence). This CDR3 is built from 17 residues. V was shortened by 6 bases and J by 4 bases, with 24 bases between the two germline ends. The CDR3 loop reads CASRGGRIPGHLETQYF. The DNA for the CDR3 is TGTGCCAGTAGAGGCGGAAGGATCCCCGGTCACTTAGAGACCCAGTACTTC.

This chain joins TRBV15 and TRBJ2-1, with D possibly being TRBD2 (6 bases). The CDR3 is made up of 16 amino acids. The germline V gene encodes CDR1 LNHNV and CDR2 YYDKDF (reference sequence). The V gene lost 0 bases and the J gene lost 0 bases, with 9 bases spanning the gap. CDR3 coding DNA: TGTGCCACCAGCAGAGAGGGGGGTAGCTCCTACAATGAGCAGTTCTTC. Translation: CATSREGGSSYNEQFF.

The V call is TRBV6-5, the J call TRBJ2-7; D may be TRBD2 (6 bases). Trimming left V 6 bases short and J 2 bases short, with 8 bases between. There are 12 residues in the CDR3. Germline CDR1 and CDR2: MNHEY and SVGAGI. The DNA of the CDR3 is TGTGCCAGCAGCACTAGCCCCTACGAGCAGTACTTC. It specifies CASSTSPYEQYF.

The gene calls are TRBV5-4 and TRBJ1-2, with D hard to call. Between the trimmed V and J ends, which lost 0 bases and 0 bases, there was a span of 9 bases. Germline CDR1 reads SGHNT; CDR2 reads YYREEE (reference sequence). The CDR3 runs to 15 residues. The CDR3 is CASSLGVAPNYGYTF. In nucleotides, the CDR3 is TGTGCCAGCAGCTTGGGAGTCGCGCCTAACTATGGCTACACCTTC.

The chain links TRBV19 to TRBJ2-1, with 9 bases lining up with TRBD1. Looked up from germline, CDR1 is LNHDA and CDR2 is SQIVND (reference sequence). The CDR3 runs to 16 residues. The ends lost 7 bases at V and 1 base at J; junction bases unmatched: 8. The CDR3 region has the DNA TGTGCCAGTACCTATGGGGGACAGGGATCCTACAATGAGCAGTTCTTC. It yields the protein CASTYGGQGSYNEQFF.

The rearrangement joins TRBV30 to TRBJ2-7, with D uncertain. V lost 2 bases, J lost 0 bases, and 8 bases lay in between. This CDR3 spans 13 amino acids. The germline gives CDR1 GTSNPN, CDR2 SVGIG (reference sequence). The CDR3 coding sequence is TGTGCCTGGAGTCCTAGTGTCTCCTACGAGCAGTACTTC. Amino acids: CAWSPSVSYEQYF.

This clone was recorded only once. The chain has TRBV10-3 and TRBJ2-1; 7 bases fit TRBD2. The CDR3 consists of 15 residues. CDR1 is ENHRY, CDR2 SYGVKD, per germline. Losses at the gene ends were 0 bases for V and 5 bases for J; bases not matched to a gene: 4. This CDR3 is CAISESGGSHNEQFF. The CDR3 coding sequence is TGTGCCATCAGTGAGTCGGGCGGGAGCCACAATGAGCAGTTCTTC.

This clone occurred a few times. The chain couples TRBV7-8 to TRBJ1-5; 7 bases align to TRBD1. Germline V gene data show CDR1 as SGHVS and CDR2 as FQNEAQ. The CDR3 totals 17 residues. The J segment lost 0 bases and the V segment lost 1 base, leaving 6 bases of the junction unmatched. Written as DNA, the CDR3 is TGTGCCAGCAGCTTAGAGGGGGCAGCCTATAGCAATCAGCCCCAGCATTTT. Translating it yields CASSLEGAAYSNQPQHF. The variable domain in full, with the rest retrieved from reference TRBV7-8 and TRBJ1-5, is GAGVSQSPRYKVAKRGQDVALRCDPISGHVSLFWYQQALGQGPEFLTYFQNEAQLDKSGLPSDRFFAERPEGSVSTLKIQRTQQEDSAVYLCASSLEGAAYSNQPQHFGDGTRLSIL.

The V call is TRBV6-2 or TRBV6-3, the J call TRBJ2-7; D may be TRBD2 (6 bases). The CDR3 extends over 16 amino acids. Germline V lookup: CDR1 MNHEY, CDR2 SVGEGT. The V and J ends lost 6 bases and 4 bases respectively, with 22 bases between them. The CDR3 is CASSPLGAQGGYEQYF. CDR3 nucleotide sequence: TGTGCCAGCAGCCCGTTAGGGGCCCAGGGAGGATACGAGCAGTACTTC.

The J gene is TRBJ2-1, the V gene TRBV7-9; D might be TRBD2 (6 bases). V lost 3 bases and J 4 bases, leaving 16 bases between the germline ends. The CDR3 spans 16 residues. From germline, CDR1 is SEHNR and CDR2 FQNEAQ (reference sequence). The CDR3 protein is CASSLTREVKYNEQFF. In DNA form, the CDR3 reads TGTGCCAGCAGCTTGACGCGGGAAGTTAAGTACAATGAGCAGTTCTTC.

This clone was recorded a few times. This chain links TRBV13 with TRBJ1-6; D uncertain. With 0 bases removed from V and 5 bases from J, the gap between germline ends came to 5 bases. The germline V gene has CDR1 PRHDT and CDR2 FYEKMQ (reference sequence). The CDR3 consists of 14 residues. For the CDR3, the DNA is TGTGCCAGCAGCTTAGGCCTAAATAATTCACCCCTCCACTTT. This codes for CASSLGLNNSPLHF.

The chain couples TRBV18 to TRBJ1-5; a possible D gene is TRBD1 (6 bases). With 5 bases removed from V and 1 base from J, the gap between germline ends came to 15 bases. CDR1 KGHSH and CDR2 LQKENI come from the germline V gene. This CDR3 has 16 residues. CDR3 residues: CASSGTGPLSNQPQHF. The CDR3 DNA sequence: TGTGCCAGCTCAGGAACAGGGCCCCTAAGCAATCAGCCCCAGCATTTT.

The chain employs TRBV25-1 and TRBJ2-7, with 12 bases fitting TRBD1. In germline, CDR1 is MGHDK, CDR2 SYGVNS. J gave up 5 bases and V 11 bases, and 10 bases lay outside the gene matches. The CDR3 loop spans 14 amino acids. CDR3 region: CACLSGTGGNEQYF. The CDR3 nucleotides read TGTGCCTGTCTCTCCGGGACAGGGGGCAACGAGCAGTACTTC.

This clone occurred a few times. The chain couples TRBV25-1 to TRBJ2-1; 7 bases are shared with TRBD2. This CDR3 has 14 residues. Trimming cost V 5 bases and J 5 bases; bases outside gene matches: 6. The V gene's germline CDR1 is MGHDK and CDR2 SYGVNS. CDR3 sequence: CASSNREVNNEQFF. The CDR3 region has the DNA TGTGCCAGCAGTAACCGGGAGGTTAACAATGAGCAGTTCTTC.

V gene TRBV20-1 combines with J gene TRBJ2-7, with TRBD1 matching 9 bases. V lost 3 bases, J lost 3 bases, and 6 bases stayed unmatched. The CDR3 runs to 14 residues. Per the germline V gene, CDR1 is DFQATT and CDR2 is SNEGSKA (reference sequence). The CDR3 DNA follows: TGCAGTGCTAGTCCGACAGGGGGTGTCTACGAGCAGTACTTC. It is translated as CSASPTGGVYEQYF.

V is TRBV30 and J is TRBJ2-7; TRBD2 agrees at 7 bases. The CDR3 length is 14 residues. V was pared by 5 bases and J by 0 bases, with 7 bases of the junction left unmatched. Germline values: CDR1 GTSNPN, CDR2 SVGIG (reference sequence). The CDR3 DNA reads as TGTGCCTGGCGGCGGGAGTGGAGCTCCTACGAGCAGTACTTC. Its protein is CAWRREWSSYEQYF.

The rearrangement uses TRBV19 and TRBJ2-2; 7 bases map to TRBD2. Germline V gives CDR1 LNHDA, CDR2 SQIVND (reference sequence). The CDR3 is 15 amino acids. Trimming cost V 2 bases and J 0 bases; bases outside gene matches: 0. The CDR3 coding sequence is TGTGCCAGTAGTATACTAGCGGCGAACACCGGGGAGCTGTTTTTT. Amino acids: CASSILAANTGELFF.

This clone is a singleton in its sample. CDR3: CASSIQGATEAFF. In nucleotides, the CDR3 is TGTGCCAGCAGCATACAGGGGGCCACCGAAGCTTTCTTT. This sequence joins TRBV5-4 and TRBJ1-1, with 9 bases lining up with TRBD1. V shed 4 bases, J shed 8 bases, and the junction held 6 bases outside the gene matches. The CDR3 totals 13 residues. The germline V gene encodes CDR1 SGHNT and CDR2 YYREEE (reference sequence).

This clone has just one count. The chain carries TRBV19 and TRBJ2-3, with TRBD2 identical over 14 bases. V shed 10 bases and J 4 bases; nucleotides not matched to a gene: 4. Germline values: CDR1 LNHDA, CDR2 SQIVND (reference sequence). The CDR3 is 14 amino acids. CDR3 bases: TGTGCCACCGCGGGACTAGCGGGAGCAGATACGCAGTATTTT. Its protein is CATAGLAGADTQYF.

The V gene is TRBV18, the J gene TRBJ1-3; perhaps TRBD1 as D (6 bases). The CDR3 consists of 16 residues. Germline CDR1 is KGHSH and CDR2 is LQKENI. Trimming stripped 2 bases from V and 4 bases from J, with 15 bases between. The CDR3 bases are TGTGCCAGCTCACCAATGGAACAGGGTCCCGGAAACACCATATATTTT. It specifies CASSPMEQGPGNTIYF.

This clone was picked up a small number of times. V usage is TRBV18 and J usage is TRBJ2-2; TRBD1 matches at 12 bases. There are 18 residues in the CDR3. V dropped 5 bases and J dropped 7; count of bases not matched to a gene: 14. Germline V gene sequence: CDR1 KGHSH, CDR2 LQKENI. The CDR3 DNA sequence: TGTGCCAGCTCAACCCGGTGGGGGACAGGGGGCGCGAACGGGGAGCTGTTTTTT. Translated, it gives CASSTRWGTGGANGELFF.